The 23 T cell receptor beta chains below were found in one sample sequenced in a study of cytomegalovirus exposure and HLA in healthy donors (dated by TCRdb to about 2017). Library method: the immunoSEQ multiplex PCR assay. The multiplex PCR relied on a mix of 60 forward primers for TCR Vbeta segments and 13 reverse primers for TCR Jbeta segments. TCRdb retrieved this table from immuneACCESS and kept in-frame rearrangements only. Not all clones are present; in checked studies, unresolved V genes account for under half, and no reason is known for the remainder. The sample profile shows roughly 97,000 clones; around three quarters of them were found once. Roughly 5.4% of the sample goes to the ten largest clones. Specimen: PBMCs. The receptor source for this set is a woman aged 18-29 years in good health and CMV-seropositive.

The chain couples TRBV4-2 to TRBJ2-7, with D perhaps matching TRBD1 (6 bases). The CDR3 extends over 13 amino acids. Looked up from germline, CDR1 is LGHNA and CDR2 is YNFKEQ. Trimming took off 1 base at V and 3 bases at J, with 7 bases between the two ends. This CDR3 is CASSQAGDYEQYF. Here the CDR3 DNA reads TGTGCCAGCAGCCAAGCAGGGGACTACGAGCAGTACTTC.

This clone was seen a handful of times. This chain uses TRBV15 with TRBJ2-7, with D possibly matching TRBD2 (5 bases). Trimming took off 5 bases at V and 0 bases at J, with 14 bases between the two ends. Germline assignment: CDR1 LNHNV and CDR2 YYDKDF (reference sequence). This CDR3 is 15 amino acids long. In DNA, the CDR3 is TGTGCCACCAGCCACGTTAGGACTGGCTCCTACGAGCAGTACTTC. Its translation is CATSHVRTGSYEQYF.

This clone was observed a handful of times. The chain couples TRBV30 to TRBJ2-1, with 9 nucleotides matching TRBD2. This CDR3 has 16 residues. The ends lost 2 bases at V and 4 bases at J; junction bases unmatched: 9. Germline V gene sequence: CDR1 GTSNPN, CDR2 SVGIG (reference sequence). The CDR3 DNA follows: TGTGCCTGGAGTCGCCCGGGACTAGCAAAATACAATGAGCAGTTCTTC. The encoded protein is CAWSRPGLAKYNEQFF.

V gene TRBV14 combines with J gene TRBJ2-5; D is unclear. V lost 3 bases, J lost 5 bases, and 22 bases lay in between. Germline CDR1 reads SGHDN; CDR2 reads FVKESK. This CDR3 is built from 17 residues. The CDR3 DNA is TGTGCCAGCAGCCATTGGGTCTACGGGTCTTGGCGGGAGACCCAGTACTTC. This sequence encodes CASSHWVYGSWRETQYF.

The J gene is TRBJ2-3, the V gene TRBV6-1, with unresolved D. Trimming took off 7 bases at V and 0 bases at J, with 14 bases between the two ends. The CDR3 is made up of 15 amino acids. Germline-derived CDR1 and CDR2 are MNHNS and SASEGT. CDR3 amino acids: CASNFDSYSTDTQYF. The DNA of the CDR3 is TGTGCCAGCAATTTTGATTCCTATAGCACAGATACGCAGTATTTT.

CDR3 protein: CASSQVPALAEYNEQFF. The CDR3 nucleotides read TGTGCCAGCAGCCAAGTCCCCGCACTAGCGGAATACAATGAGCAGTTCTTC. This rearrangement joins TRBV14 to TRBJ2-1, with 8 bases identical to TRBD2. Germline V gives CDR1 SGHDN, CDR2 FVKESK. Trimming took 1 base from V and 4 from J; bases not matched to a gene: 9. The CDR3 extends over 17 amino acids. The whole variable domain, remainder taken from reference TRBV14 and TRBJ2-1, is EAGVTQFPSHSVIEKGQTVTLRCDPISGHDNLYWYRRVMGKEIKFLLHFVKESKQDESGMPNNRFLAERTGGTYSTLKVQPAELEDSGVYFCASSQVPALAEYNEQFFGPGTRLTVL.

This clone was seen only a few times. In DNA form, the CDR3 reads TGTGCCAGCAGCTTTAGCGGGAACACCGGGGAGCTGTTTTTT. Protein: CASSFSGNTGELFF. The genes are TRBV7-2 and TRBJ2-2, with D tentatively TRBD2 (6 bases). This CDR3 contains 14 residues. Per germline, CDR1 SGHTA and CDR2 FQGNSA. Trimming pared 3 bases from V and 1 base from J, leaving 6 bases between.

The gene calls are TRBV20-1 and TRBJ2-1; 8 bases line up with TRBD1. This CDR3 region has 11 residues. J lost 12 bases, V lost 6 bases, and 7 bases had no gene match. Germline V CDR1 and CDR2: DFQATT, SNEGSKA (reference sequence). DNA for the CDR3: TGCAGTGCAAAGGACAGGGCGGTGCAGTTCTTC. This sequence encodes CSAKDRAVQFF.

The rearrangement links TRBV9 to TRBJ2-1; D may be TRBD1 (5 bases). CDR3 length: 15 residues. Germline V gives CDR1 SGDLS, CDR2 YYNGEE. Trimming stripped 3 bases from V and 0 bases from J, with 10 bases between. CDR3 region: CASSARQSSYNEQFF. As DNA, the CDR3 is TGTGCCAGCAGCGCCCGACAGAGCTCCTACAATGAGCAGTTCTTC.

This clone was detected once. The V call is TRBV2, the J call TRBJ1-2; tentative D call: TRBD1 (6 bases). Trimming took 3 bases from V and 2 from J, leaving 16 bases between them. The germline V gene has CDR1 SNHLY and CDR2 FYNNEI. The CDR3 loop spans 16 amino acids. The CDR3 DNA sequence: TGTGCCAGCAGTGACCCCCAGGGGCACTTAAACTATGGCTACACCTTC. Translation: CASSDPQGHLNYGYTF.

The gene calls are TRBV30 and TRBJ1-1; maybe TRBD1 (6 bases). V was cut by 2 bases and J by 1 base, with 8 bases left in between. The V gene's germline CDR1 is GTSNPN and CDR2 SVGIG (reference sequence). This CDR3 is built from 13 residues. CDR3 sequence (DNA): TGTGCCTGGAGTACAGGGAGGAACACTGAAGCTTTCTTT. This encodes CAWSTGRNTEAFF. The variable domain in full, completed from reference TRBV30 and TRBJ1-1, reads SQTIHQWPATLVQPVGSPLSLECTVEGTSNPNLYWYRQAAGRGLQLLFYSVGIGQISSEVPQNLSASRPQDRQFILSSKKLLLSDSGFYLCAWSTGRNTEAFFGQGTRLTVV.

On this clone itself: The junction does not match germline at one end; this may be a read error. The CDR3 DNA reads TGTGCCAGCAGTCTGGGGGAAGCGGGAGGACCCCTACCCAACTTC. This encodes CASSLGEAGGPLPNF. The chain is built from TRBV2 and TRBJ2-5; TRBD2 matches at 9 bases. The CDR3 totals 15 residues. Germline V gene sequence: CDR1 SNHLY, CDR2 FYNNEI.

J is TRBJ1-1 and V is TRBV7-9, with 8 bases lining up with TRBD1. Germline V gene lookup returns CDR1 SEHNR and CDR2 FQNEAQ (reference sequence). With 5 bases clipped from V and 4 bases from J, the junction kept 3 bases outside the gene matches. The CDR3 consists of 13 residues. The CDR3 protein is CASSQGARTEAFF. Written as DNA, the CDR3 is TGTGCCAGCAGCCAGGGGGCGCGCACTGAAGCTTTCTTT. Complete variable domain (other parts from reference TRBV7-9 and TRBJ1-1): DTGVSQNPRHKITKRGQNVTFRCDPISEHNRLYWYRQTLGQGPEFLTYFQNEAQLEKSRLLSDRFSAERPKGSFSTLEIQRTEQGDSAMYLCASSQGARTEAFFGQGTRLTVV.

The V and J genes are TRBV6-6 and TRBJ2-7; TRBD2 agrees at 8 bases. The CDR3 consists of 14 residues. Germline values: CDR1 MNHNY, CDR2 SVGAGI (reference sequence). Trimming removed 6 bases from V and 5 bases from J; junction bases left unmatched: 9. CDR3 in amino acids: CASSPGGGSHEQYF. CDR3 in DNA: TGTGCCAGCAGCCCCGGGGGGGGGTCCCACGAGCAGTACTTC.

The rearrangement uses TRBV5-4 and TRBJ1-4; D is unclear. Trimming removed 6 bases from V and 7 bases from J, with 16 bases in between. Looked up from germline, CDR1 is SGHNT and CDR2 is YYREEE (reference sequence). The CDR3 spans 14 residues. The CDR3 DNA sequence: TGTGCCAGCACCGTAGACGGCCGGAGTGAAAAACTGTTTTTT. Translating gives CASTVDGRSEKLFF.

This chain uses TRBV19 with TRBJ2-5; 11 bases line up with TRBD2. This CDR3 spans 13 amino acids. Germline loops: CDR1 LNHDA, CDR2 SQIVND (reference sequence). The junction had 2 bases not matched to a gene; V was cut back by 6 bases and J by 5 bases. The CDR3 DNA is TGTGCCAGTAGACTAGCGGGAGTGGAGACCCAGTACTTC. It translates to CASRLAGVETQYF.

J is TRBJ2-3 and V is TRBV11-3; D not resolved. This CDR3 spans 14 amino acids. Deletions cut 1 base from V and 6 bases from J, with 11 bases between. From germline, CDR1 is SGHNT and CDR2 YENEEA. The CDR3 is CASSLGLSWDTQYF. The CDR3 DNA reads as TGTGCCAGCAGCTTAGGACTCAGTTGGGATACGCAGTATTTT.

Concerning this clone: The conserved phenylalanine or tryptophan normally closing the CDR3 is absent here, so this likely arose from a read error. J is TRBJ1-1 and V is TRBV19, with 7 bases identical to TRBD1. Germline assignment: CDR1 LNHDA and CDR2 SQIVND (reference sequence). The J segment lost 0 bases and the V segment lost 3 bases, leaving 1 base of the junction unmatched. This CDR3 has 14 amino acids. The CDR3 DNA follows: TGTGCCAGTAGTATCGGGACAGTGAACACTGAAGCTTTCGTT. Translation gives CASSIGTVNTEAFV.

The V gene is TRBV2, the J gene TRBJ2-7; TRBD1 aligns across 7 bases. The germline V gene has CDR1 SNHLY and CDR2 FYNNEI. With 6 bases clipped from V and 4 bases from J, the junction kept 3 bases outside the gene matches. The CDR3 has 12 amino acids. The CDR3 spells CASSPRGYEQYF. Here the CDR3 DNA reads TGTGCCAGCAGCCCCAGGGGGTACGAGCAGTACTTC.

V gene TRBV29-1 combines with J gene TRBJ2-1; possible D gene TRBD1, 5 bases. Germline V gene sequence: CDR1 SQVTM, CDR2 ANQGSEA. CDR3 length equals 13 residues. Trimming stripped 3 bases from V and 6 bases from J, with 12 bases between. In nucleotides, the CDR3 is TGCAGCGTTGACGCAATGGGGCCCAATGAGCAGTTCTTC. This encodes CSVDAMGPNEQFF.

This clone was recorded a few times. The chain has TRBV28 and TRBJ1-1; D unclear. In germline, CDR1 is MDHEN, CDR2 SYDVKM. Trimming took 2 bases from V and 1 from J, leaving 8 bases between them. CDR3 length: 14 residues. The CDR3, as DNA: TGTGCCAGCAGTTTAACGGGGAGGAACACTGAAGCTTTCTTT. Translating gives CASSLTGRNTEAFF.

Of note for this clone: The sample has other DNA sequences that encode this CDR3 too. The rearrangement joins TRBV30 to TRBJ1-2; tentatively, D is TRBD1 (5 bases). Trimming removed 4 bases at V and 0 bases at J, with 12 bases between. The CDR3 covers 14 residues. Germline V lookup: CDR1 GTSNPN, CDR2 SVGIG (reference sequence). CDR3 bases: TGTGCCTGGACCCCTTTAGGGGCTAACTATGGCTACACCTTC. This encodes CAWTPLGANYGYTF.

There are a few counts of this clone. The J gene is TRBJ1-2, the V gene TRBV6-5; 7 positions agree with TRBD1. The germline V gene encodes CDR1 MNHEY and CDR2 SVGAGI. The J segment lost 2 bases and the V segment lost 8 bases, leaving 11 bases of the junction unmatched. The CDR3 is made up of 15 amino acids. The CDR3 is CASCPGGQRNYGYTF. CDR3 bases: TGTGCCAGCTGCCCAGGGGGGCAGAGGAACTATGGCTACACCTTC.